The clone carrying this T cell receptor (beta chain) appeared a single time. This specimen belongs to a study of cytomegalovirus exposure and HLA in healthy donors. Primers: 60 Vbeta forward and 13 Jbeta reverse. Libraries were prepared by immunoSEQ multiplex PCR; TCRdb keeps only in-frame clonotypes and omits some of them. The sample shows about 160,000 clones, roughly 80% of them seen only once. V lost 5 bases and J lost 10; bases outside the gene matches: 8. The V gene's germline CDR1 is SGHAT and CDR2 FQNNGV. This CDR3 has 15 residues. This chain uses TRBV11-2 with TRBJ1-6; 10 bases agree with TRBD1. The sample was PBMCs. The sequence was obtained from a woman in her twenties or thirties in good health and CMV-seropositive. This CDR3 reads CASSAMTGGGSPLHF. In DNA, the CDR3 is TGTGCCAGCAGCGCCATGACAGGGGGCGGATCACCCCTCCACTTT.